Listed here are 13 T cell receptor beta chains from one sample, sequenced in a study of blood T cell repertoires in COVID-19. Clones were sequenced by immunoSEQ multiplex PCR, and TCRdb holds only the in-frame ones, with some missing. This table holds tens of thousands of clones, 82% found once. Input material: peripheral blood. The receptors were gathered from a man older than 75 with COVID-19, enrolled during active disease.

V usage is TRBV9 and J usage is TRBJ1-4; maybe TRBD1 (5 bases). V was cut by 0 bases and J by 3 bases, with 9 bases left in between. Germline loops: CDR1 SGDLS, CDR2 YYNGEE. The CDR3 spans 15 residues. Here the CDR3 DNA reads TGTGCCAGCAGCGTAGGGGTACAGGCTAATGAAAAACTGTTTTTT. The encoded protein is CASSVGVQANEKLFF. Based on the CDR3 plus reference TRBV9 and TRBJ1-4, the full variable domain is DSGVTQTPKHLITATGQRVTLRCSPRSGDLSVYWYQQSLDQGLQFLIQYYNGEERAKGNILERFSAQQFPDLHSELNLSSLELGDSALYFCASSVGVQANEKLFFGSGTQLSVL.

The chain recombines TRBV18 with TRBJ1-1; perhaps TRBD1 as D (5 bases). V lost 3 bases and J lost 1, with 18 bases in between. The CDR3 sequence is 17 residues long. Germline loops: CDR1 KGHSH, CDR2 LQKENI. CDR3 in DNA: TGTGCCAGCTCACCCCTTGGACGGGGGAGGGAGAACACTGAAGCTTTCTTT. Translating it yields CASSPLGRGRENTEAFF.

V and J are TRBV14 and TRBJ2-3; tentative D call: TRBD2 (5 bases). The CDR3 sequence is 15 residues long. Germline CDR1 SGHDN, CDR2 FVKESK. Trimming pared 3 bases from V and 2 bases from J, leaving 12 bases between. CDR3 sequence (DNA): TGTGCCAGCAGCCACAGTAGCGAATCCACAGATACGCAGTATTTT. Translated, it gives CASSHSSESTDTQYF.

V and J are TRBV10-3 and TRBJ2-5, with 12 bases aligning to TRBD2. CDR1 is ENHRY, CDR2 SYGVKD, per germline. This CDR3 has 15 residues. V gave up 2 bases and J gave up 4 bases; unmatched junction bases: 2. Here the CDR3 DNA reads TGTGCCATCAGTGAGAAGGGACTAGCGGGAGAGACCCAGTACTTC. Protein sequence: CAISEKGLAGETQYF.

The chain combines TRBV27 with TRBJ2-2, with D uncertain. The CDR3 consists of 13 residues. V was cut by 6 bases and J by 5 bases, with 10 bases left in between. CDR1 is MNHEY, CDR2 SMNVEV, per germline (reference sequence). The CDR3 DNA is TGTGCCAGCAGCCTCACCCGGACCGGGGAGCTGTTTTTT. This sequence encodes CASSLTRTGELFF.

The V gene is TRBV12-5, the J gene TRBJ2-7; D unresolved. Germline assignment: CDR1 LGHNT and CDR2 FRNRAP. The V and J ends lost 5 bases and 2 bases respectively, with 7 bases between them. The CDR3 covers 12 residues. The CDR3 spells CASGAEAYEQYV. The DNA of the CDR3 is TGTGCTAGTGGTGCTGAGGCCTACGAGCAGTACGTC.

V usage is TRBV18 and J usage is TRBJ1-1; tentatively, D is TRBD1 (6 bases). Trimming took off 3 bases at V and 4 bases at J, with 12 bases between the two ends. CDR3 length equals 14 residues. Germline CDR1 is KGHSH and CDR2 is LQKENI. The DNA of the CDR3 is TGTGCCAGCTCACCTAACAGGGCAGGCACTGAAGCTTTCTTT. Translating gives CASSPNRAGTEAFF.

This chain uses TRBV4-2 with TRBJ2-3, with 10 bases aligning to TRBD2. Per the germline V gene, CDR1 is LGHNA and CDR2 is YNFKEQ. The V gene end was trimmed by 0 bases and the J gene end by 4 bases; junction bases not matched to a gene: 4. This CDR3 is built from 16 residues. CDR3: CASSQDQSGGADTQYF. The CDR3 nucleotides read TGTGCCAGCAGCCAAGATCAAAGCGGGGGGGCAGATACGCAGTATTTT.

This chain links TRBV24-1 with TRBJ1-2; TRBD1 matches at 11 bases. This CDR3 has 14 residues. CDR1 KGHDR and CDR2 SFDVKD come from the germline V gene. The V gene end was trimmed by 2 bases and the J gene end by 8 bases; junction bases not matched to a gene: 3. The CDR3 coding sequence is TGTGCCACCAGTGATTGGGGACAGGGGGACGGCTACACCTTC. This codes for CATSDWGQGDGYTF.

This chain connects TRBV6-5 to TRBJ1-1; 7 bases agree with TRBD1. J lost 11 bases, V lost 6 bases, and 9 bases had no gene match. The CDR3 totals 12 residues. Germline-derived CDR1 and CDR2 are MNHEY and SVGAGI. The CDR3 DNA reads as TGTGCCAGCAGACAGGGTACGACAGGGGCTTTCTTT. This translates into CASRQGTTGAFF.

V gene TRBV19 combines with J gene TRBJ2-4, with 14 bases aligning to TRBD2. J was trimmed by 3 bases and V by 5 bases; bases with no gene match: 6. The CDR3 runs 17 residues. Germline V CDR1 and CDR2: LNHDA, SQIVND (reference sequence). The CDR3 DNA reads as TGTGCCAGTAGTGCGGGACTAGCGGGAGCCGTCAAAAACATTCAGTACTTC. This codes for CASSAGLAGAVKNIQYF.

The J gene is TRBJ1-1, the V gene TRBV4-1; D might be TRBD1 (5 bases). V lost 2 bases to trimming and J lost 1 base, with 8 bases between them. Germline lookup yields CDR1 MGHRA and CDR2 YSYEKL. The CDR3 is made up of 14 amino acids. Here the CDR3 reads CASSQRTRNTEAFF. CDR3 coding DNA: TGCGCCAGCAGCCAACGGACACGGAACACTGAAGCTTTCTTT.

The chain is built from TRBV7-2 and TRBJ2-7; possibly TRBD1 for D (6 bases). The CDR3 extends over 15 amino acids. Deletions cut 0 bases from V and 2 bases from J, with 11 bases between. The germline gives CDR1 SGHTA, CDR2 FQGNSA. The CDR3 DNA reads TGTGCCAGCAGCTTAGCCTCCCAGGGGCCCTACGAGCAGTACGTC. Its protein product is CASSLASQGPYEQYV.